These 18 T cell receptor beta chains were all obtained from the same sample, sequenced in a study of control samples from healthy donors and cancer patients. Sequencing used immunoSEQ multiplex PCR; TCRdb keeps in-frame clones, though not all of them. Among 70,000 to 95,000 clones listed, approximately 93% were seen once. The sample consisted of PBMCs. The receptor set was obtained from a woman between 35 and 50 years old with lung cancer.

The rearrangement uses TRBV24-1 and TRBJ2-3, with 7 bases that match TRBD2. V dropped 5 bases and J dropped 6; count of bases not matched to a gene: 4. This CDR3 has 13 residues. Germline assignment: CDR1 KGHDR and CDR2 SFDVKD. CDR3: CATSASGEDTQYF. In DNA, the CDR3 is TGTGCCACCAGTGCTAGCGGAGAGGATACGCAGTATTTT.

The gene calls are TRBV2 and TRBJ1-5; 7 nucleotides match TRBD1. With 5 bases clipped from V and 2 bases from J, the junction kept 3 bases outside the gene matches. This CDR3 is built from 14 residues. From germline, CDR1 is SNHLY and CDR2 FYNNEI. The CDR3 loop is CASSSGQGNQPQHF. CDR3 nucleotides: TGTGCCAGCAGTTCTGGACAGGGCAATCAGCCCCAGCATTTT.

The V gene is TRBV5-5, the J gene TRBJ1-2; TRBD1 matches at 8 bases. The CDR3 sequence is 16 residues long. Per germline, CDR1 SGHKS and CDR2 YYEKEE (reference sequence). The V and J ends lost 0 bases and 8 bases, in that order; junction bases with no gene match: 12. The CDR3 DNA is TGTGCCAGCAGCTTGGAACCGGCCAGGGGGCGGAAGGGCTACACCTTC. Protein product: CASSLEPARGRKGYTF. Together with reference TRBV5-5 and TRBJ1-2, the CDR3 gives the full variable domain: DAGVTQSPTHLIKTRGQQVTLRCSPISGHKSVSWYQQVLGQGPQFIFQYYEKEERGRGNFPDRFSARQFPNYSSELNVNALLLGDSALYLCASSLEPARGRKGYTFGSGTRLTVV.

This chain connects TRBV19 to TRBJ2-1; D may be TRBD1 (6 bases). Between the trimmed V and J ends, which lost 6 bases and 7 bases, there was a span of 13 bases. Germline CDR1 reads LNHDA; CDR2 reads SQIVND (reference sequence). This CDR3 spans 13 amino acids. CDR3 sequence reads: CASREGQLNEQFF. The CDR3 DNA is TGTGCCAGTAGAGAAGGACAGCTGAATGAGCAGTTCTTC.

This chain uses TRBV19 with TRBJ1-1; tentatively, D is TRBD1 (6 bases). The CDR3 is 13 amino acids. V lost 6 bases, J lost 8 bases, and 16 bases lay in between. Germline V CDR1 and CDR2: LNHDA, SQIVND (reference sequence). The CDR3 sequence: CASSPGHLQEAFF. CDR3 DNA: TGTGCCAGTAGCCCGGGACACCTACAAGAAGCTTTCTTT.

The chain employs TRBV27 and TRBJ1-5; 9 nucleotides agree with TRBD1. The CDR3 runs 14 residues. The J segment lost 3 bases and the V segment lost 6 bases, leaving 3 bases of the junction unmatched. CDR1 and CDR2 (germline): MNHEY, SMNVEV (reference sequence). The CDR3 spells CASRGQGLNQPQHF. CDR3 nucleotide sequence: TGTGCCAGCAGGGGACAGGGCCTCAATCAGCCCCAGCATTTT.

This chain uses TRBV5-1 with TRBJ1-4; D may be TRBD1 (5 bases). The V end was cut by 2 bases, the J end by 0 bases, with 8 bases between. The CDR3 loop spans 15 amino acids. Germline V CDR1 and CDR2: SGHRS, YFSETQ. In DNA, the CDR3 is TGCGCCAGCAGCTTTGGCAGGGCAACTAATGAAAAACTGTTTTTT. Amino acid sequence: CASSFGRATNEKLFF.

The chain carries TRBV9 and TRBJ1-1, with D maybe TRBD1 (6 bases). Germline V gene sequence: CDR1 SGDLS, CDR2 YYNGEE. The CDR3 consists of 14 residues. V lost 4 bases, J lost 5 bases, and 15 bases lay in between. The CDR3 loop is CASSTQGSGTEAFF. The CDR3 coding sequence is TGTGCCAGCAGCACACAGGGTTCGGGAACTGAAGCTTTCTTT.

The chain uses TRBV3-1 (or the pseudogene TRBV3-2) and TRBJ2-1, with D hard to call. V gave up 1 base and J gave up 7 bases, with 5 bases separating them. The CDR3 spans 12 residues. Germline assignment: CDR1 LGHDT and CDR2 YNNKEL (reference sequence). CDR3 sequence: CASSQVANEQFF. CDR3 nucleotides: TGTGCCAGCAGCCAAGTAGCAAATGAGCAGTTCTTC.

The rearrangement uses TRBV14 and TRBJ1-1; D remains unclear. V was trimmed by 0 bases and J by 7 bases, leaving 21 bases between them. This CDR3 contains 17 residues. The germline CDR1 and CDR2 sequences are SGHDN and FVKESK. This CDR3 reads CASSQDLLGLPPYEAFF. CDR3 nucleotide sequence: TGTGCCAGCAGCCAAGATCTCCTGGGATTGCCACCCTATGAAGCTTTCTTT.

This clone was picked up a small number of times. This sequence joins TRBV6-5 and TRBJ1-2, with D possibly TRBD1 on 5 matching bases. CDR1 is MNHEY and CDR2 is SVGAGI in the germline V gene. The V gene lost 6 bases and the J gene lost 5 bases, with 13 bases spanning the gap. The CDR3 runs to 13 residues. For the CDR3, the DNA is TGTGCCAGCAGACAGGTCCAGCATTATGGCTACACCTTC. Translated, it gives CASRQVQHYGYTF.

The chain links TRBV3-1 (or the pseudogene TRBV3-2) to TRBJ2-5; tentatively, D is TRBD1 (5 bases). V was pared by 7 bases and J by 7 bases, with 10 bases between. The CDR3 consists of 11 residues. Germline values: CDR1 LGHDT, CDR2 YNNKEL (reference sequence). This CDR3 reads CASTERGTQYF. DNA for the CDR3: TGTGCCAGCACCGAAAGGGGGACCCAGTACTTC.

The chain joins TRBV2 to TRBJ2-7, with D hard to call. The CDR3 consists of 15 residues. Trimming shortened V by 3 bases and J by 1 base, and 13 bases separated the two germline ends. Germline loops: CDR1 SNHLY, CDR2 FYNNEI. The DNA for the CDR3 is TGTGCCAGCAGTGAGGCCCCCGGATTGTCCTACGAGCAGTACTTC. It is translated as CASSEAPGLSYEQYF.

V usage is TRBV27 and J usage is TRBJ2-2, with D possibly TRBD1 on 6 matching bases. The CDR3 runs to 14 residues. Trimming removed 5 bases at V and 3 bases at J, with 10 bases between. CDR1 and CDR2 (germline): MNHEY, SMNVEV (reference sequence). CDR3 protein: CASSPRTDTGELFF. Here the CDR3 DNA reads TGTGCCAGCAGTCCGAGGACAGACACCGGGGAGCTGTTTTTT.

The V gene is TRBV5-1, the J gene TRBJ2-5; TRBD1 aligns across 7 bases. This CDR3 has 15 residues. J lost 2 bases, V lost 3 bases, and 7 bases had no gene match. Germline V gives CDR1 SGHRS, CDR2 YFSETQ. CDR3 nucleotide sequence: TGCGCCAGCAGCTCCACGGGACAGTTACAAGAGACCCAGTACTTC. Translating it yields CASSSTGQLQETQYF.

The V gene is TRBV29-1, the J gene TRBJ1-1, with a tentative D call TRBD1 (6 bases). There are 13 residues in the CDR3. V lost 7 bases and J 6 bases, leaving 18 bases between the germline ends. The V gene's germline CDR1 is SQVTM and CDR2 ANQGSEA. The CDR3 is CSAGGQGTSEAFF. DNA of the CDR3: TGCAGCGCCGGCGGGCAGGGGACATCTGAAGCTTTCTTT.

The count of this clone is one. In DNA form, the CDR3 reads TGTGCCAGCAGTGACGCCGGACAGGGGGTCTTGGGTAATGAAAAACTGTTTTTT. It translates to CASSDAGQGVLGNEKLFF. The rearrangement links TRBV6-1 to TRBJ1-4; 10 nucleotides line up with TRBD1. The V and J ends lost 3 bases and 4 bases, in that order; junction bases with no gene match: 11. The CDR3 spans 18 residues. The germline CDR1 and CDR2 sequences are MNHNS and SASEGT.

This clone was seen a single time. This chain connects TRBV5-1 to TRBJ2-5; D not certain. The CDR3 has 14 residues. Trimming took 0 bases from V and 4 from J, leaving 10 bases between them. CDR1 is SGHRS and CDR2 is YFSETQ in the germline V gene. This CDR3 is CASSLVQPVETQYF. The DNA of the CDR3 is TGCGCCAGCAGCTTGGTGCAGCCGGTAGAGACCCAGTACTTC.